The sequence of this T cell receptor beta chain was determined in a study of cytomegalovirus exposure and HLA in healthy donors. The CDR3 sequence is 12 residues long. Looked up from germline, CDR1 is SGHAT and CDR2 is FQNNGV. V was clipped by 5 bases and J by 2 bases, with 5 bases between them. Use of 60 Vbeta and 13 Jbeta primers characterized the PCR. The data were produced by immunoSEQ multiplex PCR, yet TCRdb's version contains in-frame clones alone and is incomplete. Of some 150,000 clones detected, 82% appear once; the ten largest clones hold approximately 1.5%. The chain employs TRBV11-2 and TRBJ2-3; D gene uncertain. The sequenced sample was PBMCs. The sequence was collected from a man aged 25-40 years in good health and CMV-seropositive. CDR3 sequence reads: CASSPNTDTQYF. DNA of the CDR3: TGTGCCAGCAGCCCAAACACAGATACGCAGTATTTT.